This T cell receptor beta chain was identified during a study of CD8 T cells in ankylosing spondylitis (TCRdb year 2017). General notes on the study: The study set out to find disease-linked TCR variants by profiling T cell receptor beta repertoires in ankylosing spondylitis patients and healthy donors. The full study cohort was made up of 20 to 25 ankylosing spondylitis patients and more than 90 healthy donors. Peripheral blood was sampled, and synovial fluid was additionally collected from ankylosing spondylitis patients.

Sequencing took place on an Illumina HiSeq 2500. TCR beta libraries were prepared by quantitative 5'-RACE with molecular barcodes. For the original study's pipeline: A new computational method, built on a probabilistic model of VDJ rearrangement, was used to identify disease-linked TCR variants. The public sequencing data were trimmed at Q25 with fastp and processed into clonotypes with MiXCR by TCRdb, which kept only in-frame beta chains. Every distinct CDR3 protein forms one entry, paired with its most common genes and DNA. TCRdb, rather than the study authors, made the V and J calls. The sample table contains 130,000 or so distinct CDR3 sequences; only one count was recorded for more than 9.5% of them. The ten largest clones capture roughly 4.3% of the sample. V was cut back by 3 bases and J by 0 bases, leaving a gap of 11 bases between them. As encoded in the germline V gene (reference sequence), CDR1 is DFQATT while CDR2 is SNEGSKA. Inclusive of the bounding cysteine and phenylalanine, the CDR3 is 14 residues long. The kept DNA is CDR3 alone, 42 bases in frame from the first base.

The table lists this clonotype with many counts. This receptor's antigen is unknown. The record has no base qualities; no much larger clone is one base away. The paper's findings and limits, for the study overall: Some motif variants were previously reported in synovial fluid and blood of reactive arthritis patients, suggesting common disease-initiation mechanisms. The disease-linked clones showed a CD8+ phenotype and occurred at relatively low frequencies in peripheral blood. Blood from ankylosing spondylitis patients appeared to be characterized by a TCR beta motif made up of several highly homologous amino acid variants. Significant enrichment of the disease-linked clones was reported in matched synovial fluid samples from ankylosing spondylitis patients.

This TCR was recovered from a female donor with ankylosing spondylitis or in good health (not recorded which). This sequence uses TRBV20-1 and TRBJ1-2; TRBD1 is a weak D gene call, 6 bases matching. Material: blood, either unsorted or a sorted T cell fraction (not recorded which). For the CDR3, the sequence is CSASGTTSNYGYTF. The DNA is TGCAGTGCTAGTGGGACAACGTCTAACTATGGCTACACCTTC.